Listed below are T cell receptor beta chains from one sample, sequenced in a study of shared clonotypes between healthy human individuals. Clones were read by immunoSEQ multiplex PCR, and TCRdb kept only the in-frame ones, dropping some. The sample lists about 2.2 million clones, 93% seen once, with more than 1.5% in the top ten. The material sequenced was naive CD8+ T cells from PBMCs. Receptors originate from a man younger than 35 in good health. Some clones in this sample may be carry-over from other donors' samples. Both conserved end residues are part of each CDR3. D genes are given only for firm matches. The size field is filled for only some rows; it gives once, few, many or a size class.

d_call	j_call	v_call	clone_size	cdr3_nt	cdr3_aa
TRBD2	TRBJ2-7	TRBV2	-	TGTGCCAGCAGTGTGAGCTCCGGGACTAGCGGTTCCTCGTCGCCCTACGAGCAGTACTTC	CASSVSSGTSGSSSPYEQYF
-	TRBJ1-1	TRBV10-3	-	TGTGCCATCTGGGACGGACACCTGAACACTGAAGCTTTCTTT	CAIWDGHLNTEAFF
TRBD2	TRBJ2-7	TRBV7-2	-	TGTGCCAGCAGCTTTGGGACTAGCTACATAAGCTCCTACGAGCAGTACTTC	CASSFGTSYISSYEQYF
-	TRBJ2-5	TRBV11-1	-	TGTGCCAGCAGCTTAGTTGCGGACTTCCAAGAGACCCAGTACTTC	CASSLVADFQETQYF
TRBD2	TRBJ2-1	TRBV11-2	-	TGTGCCAGCAGCTTACCACCGGGACTAGCGGACAATGAGCAGTTCTTC	CASSLPPGLADNEQFF
-	TRBJ2-5	TRBV14	-	TGTGCCAGCAGCCAGACTAGTTTACGCCAAGAGACCCAGTACTTC	CASSQTSLRQETQYF
TRBD2	TRBJ2-7	TRBV27	-	TGTGCCAGCACCCCACTAGCGGGAGTCTACGAGCAGTACTTC	CASTPLAGVYEQYF
-	TRBJ1-2	TRBV7-9	few	TGTGCCAGCAGCTCCGGAGCTATCCAGGGCTACACCTTC	CASSSGAIQGYTF
TRBD2	TRBJ2-1	TRBV29-1	-	TGCAGCGTCGCCGGGACTAGCGGGAGGCACATATTATACAATGAGCAGTTCTTC	CSVAGTSGRHILYNEQFF
-	TRBJ2-7	TRBV6-6	-	TGTGCCAGCAGCCTACTCGGGACGGCCTCCTACGAGCAGTACTTC	CASSLLGTASYEQYF
-	TRBJ2-1	TRBV12-1	-	TGTGCCAGCAGCTTTATCGGGGAGCAGTTCTTC	CASSFIGEQFF
TRBD2	TRBJ2-7	TRBV27	-	TGTGCCAGCAGTGTCGTCCATGTAGCGGGGGGCTACGAGCAGTACTTC	CASSVVHVAGGYEQYF
-	TRBJ1-3	TRBV7-9	-	TGTGCCAGCAGCGCATTTGGAAACACCATATATTTT	CASSAFGNTIYF
-	TRBJ2-1	TRBV19	-	TGTGCCAGTAGTATTCGGGACGGAGGGCACAATGAGCAGTTCTTC	CASSIRDGGHNEQFF
-	TRBJ1-1	TRBV4-1	-	TGCGCCAGCAGCCTGGCCATTGGGGGAGGGGGAACTGAAGCTTTCTTT	CASSLAIGGGGTEAFF
-	TRBJ1-2	TRBV15	-	TGTGCCACCAGCAGAGGCAGGAAGGGGTCGGGCTATGGCTACACCTTC	CATSRGRKGSGYGYTF
-	TRBJ1-1	TRBV28	-	TGTGCCAGCAGTCCGCCCTGGGCGAACACTGAAGCTTTCTTT	CASSPPWANTEAFF
TRBD2	TRBJ2-5	TRBV9	-	TGTGCCAGCAGCGACTCGACTAGCGGGAGGGGCCAAGAGACCCAGTACTTC	CASSDSTSGRGQETQYF
-	TRBJ1-1	TRBV5-1	-	TGCGCCAGCAGCCTAACCGGAGGAGGCACTGAAGCTTTCTTT	CASSLTGGGTEAFF
-	TRBJ2-3	TRBV5-6	-	TGTGCCAGCAGCGGTGAGGCCCGCACAGATACGCAGTATTTT	CASSGEARTDTQYF
-	TRBJ2-7	TRBV28	-	TGTGCCAGCAGAAGGACACGATTAGACTCCTACGAGCAGTACTTC	CASRRTRLDSYEQYF
-	TRBJ1-2	TRBV7-9	-	TGTGCCAGCAGCTTAGGCGTACGGCAGCCCTATGGCTACACCTTC	CASSLGVRQPYGYTF
-	TRBJ1-4	TRBV6-1	-	TGTGCCAGCATTCGTAATGAAAAACTGTTTTTT	CASIRNEKLFF
TRBD2	TRBJ2-1	TRBV4-1	-	TGCGCCAGCAGCCAAGAATCACTAGCGGGTCTCAGGGGTGAGCAGTTCTTC	CASSQESLAGLRGEQFF
-	TRBJ2-1	TRBV27	-	TGTGCCAGCAGTGCAAGCCCTTATGAGCAGTTCTTC	CASSASPYEQFF
-	TRBJ1-5	TRBV15	-	TGTGCCACCAGCCGTCCCGGAGGGGGCCAGCATTTT	CATSRPGGGQHF
-	TRBJ2-5	TRBV5-6	-	TGTGCCAGCAGCTTGGACCAGGAAGAGACCCAGTACTTC	CASSLDQEETQYF
-	TRBJ2-4	TRBV27	-	TGTGCCAGCAGATCGGGGGCTAGCGCAAAAAACATTCAGTACTTC	CASRSGASAKNIQYF
TRBD2	TRBJ2-2	TRBV2	-	TGTGCCAGCAGCTCGCGGCCTAGCGGAGCGAACACCGGGGAGCTGTTTTTT	CASSSRPSGANTGELFF
TRBD2	TRBJ2-7	TRBV4-1	-	TGCGCCAGCAGCACCCTAGCGGGAGGCGTATCCTACGAGCAGTACTTC	CASSTLAGGVSYEQYF
TRBD1	TRBJ1-1	TRBV7-2	-	TGTGCCAGCAGCGCTAGACGACAGGGGATGAACACTGAAGCTTTCTTT	CASSARRQGMNTEAFF
-	TRBJ1-2	TRBV5-4	-	TGTGCCAGCAAGAACAGCCTTAACTATGGCTACACCTTC	CASKNSLNYGYTF
-	TRBJ2-1	TRBV5-1	-	TGCGCCAGCAGCTTTTTTGGGACGCAGGTTAGCTCCTACAATGAGCAGTTCTTC	CASSFFGTQVSSYNEQFF
TRBD2	TRBJ2-1	TRBV19	-	TGTGCCAGTAGTCCTGGACTAGCGGGGACATACAATGAGCAGTTCTTC	CASSPGLAGTYNEQFF
-	TRBJ1-2	TRBV7-9	-	TGTGCCAGCAGCTTAGACCCCGGGGCGCCTTATGGCTACACCTTC	CASSLDPGAPYGYTF
-	TRBJ2-3	TRBV15	-	TGTGCCACCAGGGGTGGAGTCCCCCCAGATACGCAGTATTTT	CATRGGVPPDTQYF
-	TRBJ2-1	TRBV13	-	TGTGCCACCTCAATCGGGACGCGAGACAATGAGCAGTTCTTC	CATSIGTRDNEQFF
TRBD1	TRBJ2-7	TRBV29-1	once	TGCAGCGTTGAGCTGGGCAGGGGGCCTTCCGACGAGCAGTACTTC	CSVELGRGPSDEQYF
-	TRBJ1-1	TRBV11-3	-	TGTGCCAGCAGCTTAAAGTTCGGTTCTGAAGCTTTCTTT	CASSLKFGSEAFF
TRBD2	TRBJ2-5	TRBV4-1	-	TGCGCCAGCAGCCACCATAACCGGGACGGGCGGGGGCAAGAGACCCAGTACTTC	CASSHHNRDGRGQETQYF
-	TRBJ2-7	TRBV27	-	TGTGCCAGCAGTACATCGCCGCTGGGCGAGCAGTACTTC	CASSTSPLGEQYF
TRBD2	TRBJ2-3	TRBV13	-	TGTGCCAGCAGCTCAGACGCGGGAGCGGGAGGGACTTGGGGCACAGATACGCAGTATTTT	CASSSDAGAGGTWGTDTQYF
TRBD1	TRBJ2-1	TRBV27	-	TGTGCCAGCAGTTACAGGGGGCCCTACAATGAGCAGTTCTTC	CASSYRGPYNEQFF
-	TRBJ1-2	TRBV9	-	TGTGCCAGCAGCCCAGGACGTACGCCTGGCTACACCTTC	CASSPGRTPGYTF
-	TRBJ1-2	TRBV28	-	TGTGCCAGCAGATCGACGGACGCGATTAACTATGGCTACACCTTC	CASRSTDAINYGYTF
TRBD1	TRBJ2-7	TRBV7-9	-	TGTGCCAGCAGCATAACAGGGGCATCCTACGAGCAGTACTTC	CASSITGASYEQYF
-	TRBJ2-7	TRBV11-2	-	TGTGCCAGCAGATCTACGGGGGGCATGTACGAGCAGTACTTC	CASRSTGGMYEQYF
TRBD1	TRBJ1-1	TRBV7-2	-	TGTGCCAGCAGCGATACAGGGGGAACTGAAGCTTTCTTT	CASSDTGGTEAFF